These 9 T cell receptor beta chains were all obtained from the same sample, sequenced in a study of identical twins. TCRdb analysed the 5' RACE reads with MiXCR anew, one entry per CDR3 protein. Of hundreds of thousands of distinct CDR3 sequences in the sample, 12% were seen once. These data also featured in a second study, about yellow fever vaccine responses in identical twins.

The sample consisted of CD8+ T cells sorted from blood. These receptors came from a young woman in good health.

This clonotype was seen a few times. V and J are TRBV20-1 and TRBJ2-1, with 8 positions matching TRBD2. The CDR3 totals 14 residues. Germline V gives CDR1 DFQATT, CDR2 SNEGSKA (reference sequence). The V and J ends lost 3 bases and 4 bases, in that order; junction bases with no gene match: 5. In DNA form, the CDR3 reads TGCAGTGCTAGGAGGACTAGCCCATACAATGAGCAGTTCTTC. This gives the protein CSARRTSPYNEQFF.

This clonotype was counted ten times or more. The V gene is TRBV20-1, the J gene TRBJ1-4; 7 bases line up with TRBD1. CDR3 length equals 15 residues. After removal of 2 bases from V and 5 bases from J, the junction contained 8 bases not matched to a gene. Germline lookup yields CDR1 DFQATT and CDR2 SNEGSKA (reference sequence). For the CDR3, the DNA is TGCAGTGCTAGACCACGGGACAGCCTGAATGAAAAACTGTTTTTT. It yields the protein CSARPRDSLNEKLFF.

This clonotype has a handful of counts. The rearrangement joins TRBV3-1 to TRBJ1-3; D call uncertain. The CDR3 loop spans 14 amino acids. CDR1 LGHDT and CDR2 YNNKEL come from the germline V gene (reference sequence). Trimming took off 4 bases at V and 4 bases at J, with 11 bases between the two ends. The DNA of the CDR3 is TGTGCCAGCAGCCTCCGGGCCAAAGGAAACACCATATATTTT. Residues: CASSLRAKGNTIYF.

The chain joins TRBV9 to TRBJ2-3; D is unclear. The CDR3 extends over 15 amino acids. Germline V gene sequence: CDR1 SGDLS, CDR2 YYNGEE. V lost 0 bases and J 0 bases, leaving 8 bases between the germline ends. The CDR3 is CASSVGSRSTDTQYF. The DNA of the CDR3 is TGTGCCAGCAGCGTAGGCTCAAGGAGCACAGATACGCAGTATTTT.

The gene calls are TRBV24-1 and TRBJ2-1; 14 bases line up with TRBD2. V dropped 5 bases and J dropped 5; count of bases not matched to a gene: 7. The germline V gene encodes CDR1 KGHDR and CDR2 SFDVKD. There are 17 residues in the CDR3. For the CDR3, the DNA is TGTGCCACCAGTGCTTCGACTAGCGGGGGGGTGCACAATGAGCAGTTCTTC. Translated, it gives CATSASTSGGVHNEQFF.

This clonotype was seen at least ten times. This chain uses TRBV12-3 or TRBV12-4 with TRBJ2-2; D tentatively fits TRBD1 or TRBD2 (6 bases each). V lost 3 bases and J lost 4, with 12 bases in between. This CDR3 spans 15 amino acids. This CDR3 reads CASSFSGGGTGELFF. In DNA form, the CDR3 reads TGTGCCAGCAGTTTTTCAGGAGGGGGCACCGGGGAGCTGTTTTTT.

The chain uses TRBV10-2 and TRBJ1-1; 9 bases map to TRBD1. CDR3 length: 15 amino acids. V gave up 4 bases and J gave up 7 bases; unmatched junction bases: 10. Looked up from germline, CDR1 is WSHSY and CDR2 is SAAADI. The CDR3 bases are TGCGCCAGCAGTGCCCTGGGACAGGGCATGGGTGAAGCTTTCTTT. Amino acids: CASSALGQGMGEAFF.

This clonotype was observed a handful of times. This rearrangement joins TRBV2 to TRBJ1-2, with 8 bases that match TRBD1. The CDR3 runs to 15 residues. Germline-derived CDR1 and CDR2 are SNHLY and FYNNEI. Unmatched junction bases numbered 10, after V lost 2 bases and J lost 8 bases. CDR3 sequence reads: CASSEPPGQGRGYTF. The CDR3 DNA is TGTGCCAGCAGTGAACCCCCCGGACAGGGAAGGGGCTACACCTTC. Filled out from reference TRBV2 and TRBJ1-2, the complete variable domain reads EPEVTQTPSHQVTQMGQEVILRCVPISNHLYFYWYRQILGQKVEFLVSFYNNEISEKSEIFDDQFSVERPDGSNFTLKIRSTKLEDSAMYFCASSEPPGQGRGYTFGSGTRLTVV.

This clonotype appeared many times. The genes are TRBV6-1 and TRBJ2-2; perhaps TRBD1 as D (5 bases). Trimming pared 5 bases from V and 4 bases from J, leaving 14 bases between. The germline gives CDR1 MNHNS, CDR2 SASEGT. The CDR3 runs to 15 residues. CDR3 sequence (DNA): TGTGCCAGCAGTCCGACCGCAGGGTTCACCGGGGAGCTGTTTTTT. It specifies CASSPTAGFTGELFF.